This T cell receptor (beta chain) came from a study of blood T cells in healthy people across ages. The CDR3 totals 16 residues. Primed by a sample-barcoded 5' primer and a J-beta primer mix, a second PCR proceeded for about 6 to 11 cycles. From the 5' RACE reads, TCRdb called clonotypes with MiXCR, one entry per CDR3 protein. There are roughly 1,800,000 distinct CDR3 sequences in the sample; about 50% occur only once, and around 2.1% lies in the top ten. The V gene is TRBV21-1, the J gene TRBJ2-3; the table assigns TRBD1, which was not confirmed against the DNA. TRBV21-1 represents a pseudogene. This TCR came from a woman aged 40 to 50 in good health. Sample: blood. CDR3 region: CASSKVRSQTKDTQYF. CDR3 coding DNA: TGTGCCAGCAGCAAAGTAAGGTCCCAGACGAAAGATACGCAGTATTTT.